This TCR beta chain was identified during a study of cytomegalovirus exposure and HLA in healthy donors. As for the study in general: A later analysis reported the approximately 120 validation repertoires used the same platform as the roughly 700 first-cohort repertoires. Study-wide findings and caveats: TCR beta chains numbering roughly 150 were designated cytomegalovirus-associated. Subsequent analysis of the 100 to 150 validation repertoires found a tendency for first-cohort TCR clusters to co-occur. Per published reports, the classifier diagnosed cytomegalovirus status with high specificity and sensitivity.

This clone was counted between two and nine times. The antigen is undetermined. The repertoire was sequenced with immunoSEQ multiplex PCR; TCRdb's copy has only in-frame clones and lacks some. The sample records some 140,000 clones, around four fifths being singletons. The germline V and J ends were trimmed by 3 bases and 7 bases, with 12 bases remaining between them. Germline V lookup: CDR1 SGHAT, CDR2 FQNNGV. The CDR3 is 14 amino acids. The J gene is TRBJ2-2, the V gene TRBV11-2; D remains ambiguous. Sample: PBMCs. The receptor comes from a woman younger than 45 in good health and CMV-seronegative. The CDR3 nucleotides are TGTGCCAGCAGCTTGCAGGAATCGAGCGGGGAGCTGTTTTTT. This gives the protein CASSLQESSGELFF.